The 10 T cell receptor beta chains given below trace back to one sample, sequenced in a study of identical twins. A single record per CDR3 protein comes from TCRdb applying MiXCR to the 5' RACE reads. The sample has about 700,000 distinct CDR3 sequences; roughly 6% are singletons. The specimen sequenced was naive T cells sorted from blood. Source of these receptors: a man between 18 and 35 years old in good health.

The chain recombines TRBV6-1 with TRBJ2-5; TRBD2 agrees at 10 bases. This CDR3 has 13 amino acids. In germline, CDR1 is MNHNS, CDR2 SASEGT. J lost 4 bases, V lost 7 bases, and 3 bases had no gene match. The CDR3 spells CASKRTSGETQYF. The CDR3 DNA sequence: TGTGCCAGCAAGCGGACTAGCGGAGAGACCCAGTACTTC.

J is TRBJ1-1 and V is TRBV3-1, with D unclear. Germline assignment: CDR1 LGHDT and CDR2 YNNKEL (reference sequence). V was clipped by 0 bases and J by 1 base, with 9 bases between them. The CDR3 is 15 residues long. This chain's CDR3 is CASSQDLVGNTEAFF. The CDR3, as DNA: TGTGCCAGCAGCCAAGATCTCGTCGGGAACACTGAAGCTTTCTTT.

CDR3 DNA sequence: TGTGCTAGTGGTTTCCAGACCCCCCGCTCCTACAATGAGCAGTTCTTC. Its translation: CASGFQTPRSYNEQFF. The chain recombines TRBV12-5 with TRBJ2-1; D not resolved. The CDR3 covers 16 residues. Germline CDR1 LGHNT, CDR2 FRNRAP. Trimming cost V 3 bases and J 0 bases, with 12 bases left between them.

This clonotype was recorded many times. This chain links TRBV7-2 with TRBJ2-3, with TRBD1 matching 8 bases. Germline V lookup: CDR1 SGHTA, CDR2 FQGNSA. This CDR3 spans 15 amino acids. After removal of 7 bases from V and 4 bases from J, the junction contained 10 bases not matched to a gene. The CDR3 DNA follows: TGTGCCAGCACAACCGACGCAGGGGGCGCAGATACGCAGTATTTT. It specifies CASTTDAGGADTQYF.

This clonotype was picked up many times. The V call is TRBV4-3, the J call TRBJ2-1, with D possibly TRBD2 on 5 matching bases. Germline CDR1 is LGHNA and CDR2 is YSLEER. The CDR3 spans 15 residues. V was cut by 3 bases and J by 6 bases, with 15 bases left in between. The CDR3 is CASSQQRVPPNEQFF. CDR3 DNA sequence: TGCGCCAGCAGCCAGCAGAGGGTCCCCCCCAATGAGCAGTTCTTC.

The V and J genes are TRBV6-1 and TRBJ1-6, with 7 nucleotides matching TRBD1. Trimming at V came to 11 bases and at J to 0 bases, leaving 13 bases not matched to a gene. The CDR3 sequence is 17 residues long. Looked up from germline, CDR1 is MNHNS and CDR2 is SASEGT. DNA for the CDR3: TGTGCCGCAGGGGGGAGTACAATTAGCTCCTATAATTCACCCCTCCACTTT. Translated: CAAGGSTISSYNSPLHF.

This sequence joins TRBV19 and TRBJ2-7, with 8 nucleotides matching TRBD2. Trimming took 5 bases from V and 6 from J; bases not matched to a gene: 12. CDR1 is LNHDA and CDR2 is SQIVND in the germline V gene (reference sequence). This CDR3 spans 15 amino acids. The CDR3, as DNA: TGTGCCAGTAGTCTGTTCCCGGGACTAGGGAGCGAGCAGTACTTC. Its translation: CASSLFPGLGSEQYF.

This clonotype showed up many times. V is TRBV29-1 and J is TRBJ2-7; 7 bases align to TRBD1. Per germline, CDR1 SQVTM and CDR2 ANQGSEA. CDR3 length equals 15 residues. The V gene end was trimmed by 4 bases and the J gene end by 3 bases; junction bases not matched to a gene: 12. The CDR3 nucleotides read TGCAGCGTTGGGTATGTGGGACAGACTCACTACGAGCAGTACTTC. It specifies CSVGYVGQTHYEQYF.

This clonotype was recorded many times. The V call is TRBV5-1, the J call TRBJ2-2; no clear D. The CDR3 consists of 13 residues. Trimming shortened V by 2 bases and J by 2 bases, and 4 bases separated the two germline ends. Germline values: CDR1 SGHRS, CDR2 YFSETQ. The CDR3 spells CASSFDNTGELFF. The CDR3 DNA reads as TGCGCCAGCAGCTTTGATAACACCGGGGAGCTGTTTTTT.

This clonotype has ten or more counts. J is TRBJ2-1 and V is TRBV7-9; D is ambiguous. V was pared by 8 bases and J by 0 bases, with 11 bases between. Looked up from germline, CDR1 is SEHNR and CDR2 is FQNEAQ (reference sequence). CDR3 length equals 14 residues. CDR3 protein: CASEPGSSYNEQFF. The CDR3 DNA follows: TGTGCCAGCGAACCGGGTAGCTCCTACAATGAGCAGTTCTTC.